This T cell receptor (beta chain) was recorded in a study of blood T cells in healthy people across ages. This CDR3 is 13 amino acids long. The V gene's germline CDR1 is MNHNS and CDR2 SASEGT. V was cut by 4 bases and J by 5 bases, with 11 bases left in between. Healthy Russian Caucasian donors spanned ages about 6 to 100 years. Study-level points and caveats: Investigators treated diversity estimates from one million T cells as underestimates. A strong correlation between TCR beta diversity and naive T cell percentage was seen. Diversity of TCR beta per million T cells declined in a roughly linear way with age.

Together with a sample-barcoded 5' primer, a J-beta primer mix was included in a second PCR lasting about 6 to 11 cycles. Via MiXCR, TCRdb re-called the 5' RACE reads, giving one row per CDR3 protein. Among hundreds of thousands of distinct CDR3 sequences listed, around 49% were seen once. Regarding this clonotype: Its antigen is not identified.

J is TRBJ1-2 and V is TRBV6-1; tentative D call: TRBD1 (6 bases). The sequenced material came from blood. This TCR was recovered from a woman in her sixties or seventies in good health. This chain's CDR3 is CASSAGGLYGYTF. The CDR3 DNA is TGTGCCAGCAGTGCTGGGGGCCTTTATGGCTACACCTTC.